Following are 7 T cell receptor beta chains from one sample sequenced in a study of cytomegalovirus exposure and HLA in healthy donors. The study ran its PCR with 60 Vbeta and 13 Jbeta primers. The data were produced by immunoSEQ multiplex PCR, yet TCRdb's version contains in-frame clones alone and is incomplete. The sample has about 160,000 clones; about three quarters are singletons. The sample comprised PBMCs. The origin of the receptors is a female donor in good health and CMV-seronegative.

This clone was observed a few times. The CDR3 DNA sequence: TGCGCCAGCAGCTTGACGGGTTCGGAGCCCCAGCATTTT. This translates into CASSLTGSEPQHF. The chain uses TRBV5-1 and TRBJ1-5, with D unresolved. CDR3 size: 13 residues. CDR1 is SGHRS, CDR2 YFSETQ, per germline. Trimming removed 1 base at V and 8 bases at J, with 10 bases between.

Regarding this clone: The junction departs from germline at one end; a sequencing error may be responsible. V usage is TRBV6-1 and J usage is TRBJ2-5, with TRBD2 identical over 10 bases. Germline CDR1 reads MNHNS; CDR2 reads SASEGT. This CDR3 region has 14 residues. The CDR3 reads CASSQAGGRETQYF. CDR3 in DNA: TGTGCCAGCAGTCAAGCGGGGGGGCGGGAGACCCAGTACTTC.

The chain combines TRBV2 with TRBJ1-2; TRBD1 matches at 12 bases. Per germline, CDR1 SNHLY and CDR2 FYNNEI. There are 15 residues in the CDR3. Trimming took 7 bases from V and 8 from J; bases not matched to a gene: 11. The CDR3 here is CASNPRDRGQGGYTF. DNA of the CDR3: TGTGCCAGCAACCCTAGGGACAGGGGGCAAGGGGGCTACACCTTC.

This clone has only a few counts. The CDR3 bases are TGTGCCAGCAGCCCCCGACTAGCGGGAGTCGATGAGCAGTTCTTC. Translating it yields CASSPRLAGVDEQFF. The V gene is TRBV11-2, the J gene TRBJ2-1; 12 bases are a match to TRBD2. After removal of 5 bases from V and 8 bases from J, the junction contained 7 bases not matched to a gene. There are 15 residues in the CDR3. From germline, CDR1 is SGHAT and CDR2 FQNNGV.

V gene TRBV5-1 combines with J gene TRBJ1-1, with D unclear. CDR1 is SGHRS, CDR2 YFSETQ, per germline. This CDR3 comprises 14 residues. Trimming took off 2 bases at V and 0 bases at J, with 8 bases between the two ends. CDR3 region: CASSFGRMNTEAFF. As DNA, the CDR3 is TGCGCCAGCAGCTTCGGCAGGATGAACACTGAAGCTTTCTTT.

The genes are TRBV27 and TRBJ2-1; the D is unclear. Germline values: CDR1 MNHEY, CDR2 SMNVEV (reference sequence). The CDR3 runs to 13 residues. The ends were cut back, 3 bases at V and 9 bases at J, with 12 bases in the middle. The DNA for the CDR3 is TGTGCCAGCAGTTTCCGTTACTCCGTTGAGCAGTTCTTC. Translated, it gives CASSFRYSVEQFF.

The chain links TRBV5-1 to TRBJ1-3; 7 bases line up with TRBD1. CDR1 and CDR2 from the germline V gene are SGHRS and YFSETQ. V gave up 6 bases and J gave up 4 bases; unmatched junction bases: 10. The length of the CDR3 is 15 residues. The chain's CDR3 is CASTQNTGQGNTIYF. The DNA for the CDR3 is TGCGCCAGCACCCAAAATACGGGACAGGGAAACACCATATATTTT.